What follows are 22 T cell receptor beta chains derived from one specimen sequenced in a study of blood T cell repertoires in COVID-19. Sequencing used immunoSEQ multiplex PCR; TCRdb keeps in-frame clones, though not all of them. Of about 180,000 clones in the sample, about 90% were seen once. Sequenced input: peripheral blood. These receptors all come from a man between 70 and 80 years old with active or convalescent COVID-19.

In regard to this clone: In the same sample, other DNA sequences code for this CDR3. The J gene is TRBJ2-7, the V gene TRBV9, with 8 bases fitting TRBD1. Trimming removed 8 bases from V and 0 bases from J; junction bases left unmatched: 7. CDR1 is SGDLS and CDR2 is YYNGEE in the germline V gene. CDR3 size: 14 residues. CDR3 nucleotides: TGTGCCAGTAGCAGAACAGGGGGCTCCTACGAGCAGTACTTC. It is translated as CASSRTGGSYEQYF.

This sequence joins TRBV7-9 and TRBJ1-4; TRBD1 is a possible D gene (6 bases). Germline values: CDR1 SEHNR, CDR2 FQNEAQ (reference sequence). Trimming shortened V by 5 bases and J by 0 bases, and 10 bases separated the two germline ends. The CDR3 extends over 15 amino acids. CDR3 bases: TGTGCCAGCAGCCCGGGGGGCGCAACTAATGAAAAACTGTTTTTT. Its protein is CASSPGGATNEKLFF.

For the CDR3, the DNA is TGCGCCAGCAGCTTTGACGGGGGAACTGAAGCTTTCTTT. Its translation: CASSFDGGTEAFF. The V call is TRBV5-1, the J call TRBJ1-1, with D perhaps TRBD1 (5 bases). CDR3 length equals 13 residues. The V gene lost 2 bases and the J gene lost 5 bases, with 10 bases spanning the gap. Germline CDR1 reads SGHRS; CDR2 reads YFSETQ.

The chain is built from TRBV7-2 and TRBJ1-5; TRBD1 matches 9 bases. J was trimmed by 6 bases and V by 4 bases; bases with no gene match: 16. Per the germline V gene, CDR1 is SGHTA and CDR2 is FQGNSA. The CDR3 runs 18 residues. CDR3 protein: CASSSSHTGQGYLQPQHF. CDR3 sequence (DNA): TGTGCCAGCAGCTCCTCTCATACGGGACAGGGCTACCTTCAGCCCCAGCATTTT.

The rearrangement links TRBV7-6 to TRBJ1-2, with TRBD1 identical over 8 bases. Trimming removed 0 bases from V and 10 bases from J; junction bases left unmatched: 10. The CDR3 sequence is 15 residues long. Germline V lookup: CDR1 SGHVS, CDR2 FNYEAQ. CDR3 DNA: TGTGCCAGCAGCTTAGCTCCGGGACAGGAGACTCCCTACACCTTC. It encodes CASSLAPGQETPYTF. Full variable domain (rest looked up from reference TRBV7-6 and TRBJ1-2): GAGVSQSPRYKVTKRGQDVALRCDPISGHVSLYWYRQALGQGPEFLTYFNYEAQQDKSGLPNDRFSAERPEGSISTLTIQRTEQRDSAMYRCASSLAPGQETPYTFGSGTRLTVV.

V gene TRBV30 combines with J gene TRBJ1-5, with 7 bases aligning to TRBD1. V lost 3 bases to trimming and J lost 7 bases; unmatched junction nucleotides: 18. Germline V gives CDR1 GTSNPN, CDR2 SVGIG (reference sequence). The CDR3 is 17 residues long. The CDR3 nucleotides read TGTGCCTGGAGCTCCTTAACGCGGGGGGAAGGGGGCCAGCCCCAGCATTTT. Encoded protein: CAWSSLTRGEGGQPQHF.

The gene calls are TRBV25-1 and TRBJ2-1, with TRBD1 as a possible D gene (5 bases). The CDR3 extends over 15 amino acids. Germline V gene sequence: CDR1 MGHDK, CDR2 SYGVNS. V was trimmed by 5 bases and J by 1 base, leaving 12 bases between them. The CDR3 here is CASSSGLGSYNEQFF. The CDR3, as DNA: TGTGCCAGCAGTTCAGGGCTTGGGTCCTACAATGAGCAGTTCTTC.

This chain connects TRBV5-1 to TRBJ2-5; TRBD1 matches 7 bases. J was trimmed by 5 bases and V by 3 bases; bases with no gene match: 7. Germline-derived CDR1 and CDR2 are SGHRS and YFSETQ. The CDR3 runs 14 residues. For the CDR3, the DNA is TGCGCCAGCAGCTCCGGGACAGCCGACGAGACCCAGTACTTC. This sequence encodes CASSSGTADETQYF. The full variable domain, with the rest looked up from reference TRBV5-1 and TRBJ2-5, is KAGVTQTPRYLIKTRGQQVTLSCSPISGHRSVSWYQQTPGQGLQFLFEYFSETQRNKGNFPGRFSGRQFSNSRSEMNVSTLELGDSALYLCASSSGTADETQYFGPGTRLLVL.

V and J are TRBV9 and TRBJ2-5, with D possibly matching TRBD1 (6 bases). Germline assignment: CDR1 SGDLS and CDR2 YYNGEE. With 0 bases removed from V and 5 bases from J, the gap between germline ends came to 14 bases. CDR3 length: 15 amino acids. The CDR3 region is CASSVVGRGEETQYF. The CDR3 coding sequence is TGTGCCAGCAGCGTAGTGGGCAGGGGAGAGGAGACCCAGTACTTC.

This clone was recorded once. The rearrangement joins TRBV27 to TRBJ2-7; TRBD1 matches 9 bases. The CDR3 is 14 amino acids. The germline V gene has CDR1 MNHEY and CDR2 SMNVEV (reference sequence). V dropped 8 bases and J dropped 6; count of bases not matched to a gene: 11. CDR3 coding DNA: TGTGCCAGCCACGCGGACCACAGGGGGCCCGAGCAGTACTTC. Translating gives CASHADHRGPEQYF.

This chain joins TRBV2 and TRBJ2-3; 9 bases map to TRBD1. V shed 7 bases and J 2 bases; nucleotides not matched to a gene: 7. From germline, CDR1 is SNHLY and CDR2 FYNNEI. The CDR3 covers 15 residues. The CDR3 spells CASKRTGVTTDTQYF. As DNA, the CDR3 is TGTGCCAGCAAGAGGACAGGGGTAACCACAGATACGCAGTATTTT.

The chain uses TRBV29-1 and TRBJ1-1; 9 bases fit TRBD1. The V and J ends lost 1 base and 10 bases, in that order; junction bases with no gene match: 4. The germline V gene has CDR1 SQVTM and CDR2 ANQGSEA. The CDR3 consists of 12 residues. The CDR3 is CSVEGQGVGAFF. The DNA of the CDR3 is TGCAGCGTTGAAGGACAGGGGGTTGGAGCTTTCTTT.

The chain recombines TRBV5-1 with TRBJ1-1; TRBD1 matches at 7 bases. Germline lookup yields CDR1 SGHRS and CDR2 YFSETQ. With V trimmed by 4 bases and J by 4 bases, 10 bases remained unmatched. The CDR3 runs 15 residues. The CDR3 sequence is CASSLTGAWSTEAFF. CDR3 nucleotides: TGCGCCAGCAGCCTTACAGGGGCCTGGAGCACTGAAGCTTTCTTT. Based on the CDR3 plus reference TRBV5-1 and TRBJ1-1, the full variable domain is KAGVTQTPRYLIKTRGQQVTLSCSPISGHRSVSWYQQTPGQGLQFLFEYFSETQRNKGNFPGRFSGRQFSNSRSEMNVSTLELGDSALYLCASSLTGAWSTEAFFGQGTRLTVV.

V gene TRBV6-5 combines with J gene TRBJ1-2, with 8 nucleotides matching TRBD1. Trimming took 6 bases from V and 4 from J; bases not matched to a gene: 7. The germline V gene encodes CDR1 MNHEY and CDR2 SVGAGI. This CDR3 spans 14 amino acids. In DNA form, the CDR3 reads TGTGCCAGCAGCCAGGGGGCGAGTATCTATGGCTACACCTTC. This translates into CASSQGASIYGYTF.

In nucleotides, the CDR3 is TGTGCCAGCAGCCTAAAAGGGGGCGGGACGGGGATGGGCAATCAGCCCCAGCATTTT. Protein product: CASSLKGGGTGMGNQPQHF. The gene calls are TRBV7-2 and TRBJ1-5, with 7 bases matching TRBD1. V was pared by 5 bases and J by 2 bases, with 18 bases of the junction left unmatched. From germline, CDR1 is SGHTA and CDR2 FQGNSA. The CDR3 spans 19 residues.

The chain carries TRBV7-2 and TRBJ2-5, with D maybe TRBD1 (6 bases). V lost 8 bases and J 2 bases, leaving 18 bases between the germline ends. The CDR3 extends over 15 amino acids. From germline, CDR1 is SGHTA and CDR2 FQGNSA. CDR3 protein: CASARVGGDQETQYF. As DNA, the CDR3 is TGTGCCAGCGCGCGCGTAGGGGGTGATCAAGAGACCCAGTACTTC. The whole variable domain, filled in from reference TRBV7-2 and TRBJ2-5, reads GAGVSQSPSNKVTEKGKDVELRCDPISGHTALYWYRQSLGQGLEFLIYFQGNSAPDKSGLPSDRFSAERTGGSVSTLTIQRTQQEDSAVYLCASARVGGDQETQYFGPGTRLLVL.

V usage is TRBV29-1 and J usage is TRBJ1-2; D remains ambiguous. Germline V CDR1 and CDR2: SQVTM, ANQGSEA. The germline V and J ends were trimmed by 7 bases and 5 bases, with 17 bases remaining between them. The CDR3 contains 13 residues. CDR3 in amino acids: CSARAEVGYGYTF. The CDR3 DNA is TGCAGCGCTCGGGCGGAGGTCGGATATGGCTACACCTTC. Complete variable domain (other parts from reference TRBV29-1 and TRBJ1-2): SAVISQKPSRDICQRGTSLTIQCQVDSQVTMMFWYRQQPGQSLTLIATANQGSEATYESGFVIDKFPISRPNLTFSTLTVSNMSPEDSSIYLCSARAEVGYGYTFGSGTRLTVV.

In its sample, this clone was seen once. The rearrangement uses TRBV4-3 and TRBJ1-2, with D perhaps matching TRBD1 (6 bases). The CDR3 consists of 16 residues. Trimming removed 0 bases from V and 4 bases from J, with 15 bases in between. Germline values: CDR1 LGHNA, CDR2 YSLEER. CDR3 nucleotide sequence: TGCGCCAGCAGCCAAGATCGGGGGGCATTGGGCTATGGCTACACCTTC. Translation gives CASSQDRGALGYGYTF.

The rearrangement joins TRBV2 to TRBJ2-3, with D hard to call. From germline, CDR1 is SNHLY and CDR2 FYNNEI. V dropped 8 bases and J dropped 3 bases, with 12 bases sitting between them. The CDR3 is 13 amino acids. CDR3 in amino acids: CASLPRETDTQYF. The CDR3 DNA reads TGTGCCAGCCTCCCACGTGAGACAGATACGCAGTATTTT.

The chain has TRBV12-5 and TRBJ1-4; TRBD1 matches at 10 bases. The CDR3 contains 16 residues. The germline gives CDR1 LGHNT, CDR2 FRNRAP. Trimming at V came to 6 bases and at J to 0 bases, leaving 4 bases not matched to a gene. CDR3 amino acids: CASGPGQGATNEKLFF. The DNA for the CDR3 is TGTGCTAGTGGCCCCGGACAGGGGGCAACTAATGAAAAACTGTTTTTT.

The V and J genes are TRBV3-1 (or the pseudogene TRBV3-2) and TRBJ2-2; a weak D match, TRBD2 (5 bases). The V end was cut by 4 bases, the J end by 4 bases, with 10 bases between. The V gene's germline CDR1 is LGHDT and CDR2 YNNKEL (reference sequence). This CDR3 spans 14 amino acids. The CDR3 nucleotides are TGTGCCAGCAGCCCCCGGACTTCCACCGGGGAGCTGTTTTTT. It encodes CASSPRTSTGELFF.

This clone was counted a single time. The chain employs TRBV7-2 and TRBJ1-3, with 9 bases identical to TRBD1. The V and J ends lost 3 bases and 7 bases, in that order; junction bases with no gene match: 1. The CDR3 has 13 residues. Germline V gene sequence: CDR1 SGHTA, CDR2 FQGNSA. In nucleotides, the CDR3 is TGTGCCAGCAGCTTCGGACAGGGGAACACCATATATTTT. Translating gives CASSFGQGNTIYF.